This TCR beta chain originates from a study of early T cells in non-severe SARS-CoV-2 infection. Study at large: Sequencing used unsorted whole-blood bulk RNA, so chains lack pairing. Study outcomes and limitations: Matching with VDJdb favored anti-spike CD8 responses (missing private and CD4 specificities).

The J segment lost 8 bases and the V segment lost 2 bases, leaving 10 bases of the junction unmatched. From germline, CDR1 is SGHVS and CDR2 FQNEAQ. This CDR3 is 16 amino acids long. Unique molecular identifiers tagged individual cDNA molecules. TCRdb ran MiXCR on the 5' RACE reads and lists one entry per CDR3 protein. The data contain just under 65,000 distinct CDR3 sequences, around 10% of them singletons. In the case of this clonotype: Its antigen is still unknown.

The sequences come from whole blood, collected at baseline. The gene calls are TRBV7-8 and TRBJ2-1, with 9 bases lining up with TRBD2. The TCR was taken from an adult who was a healthcare worker with PCR-confirmed SARS-CoV-2 infection or an uninfected control (not recorded which). CDR3 sequence: CASSLRAGGAPHEQFF. DNA of the CDR3: TGTGCCAGCAGCTTACGTGCGGGGGGGGCCCCCCATGAGCAGTTCTTC.